This TCR beta chain comes out of a study of blood T cell repertoires in COVID-19. Looking at the study overall: Collection of acute and convalescent COVID-19 samples took place in the United States, Italy and Spain.

Original analysis: Researchers report that nucleated cell counts were estimated from reference gene primer amplification. Here immunoSEQ multiplex PCR was the method, and the copy in TCRdb shows in-frame clones only, minus some. V and J calls and clone size are those listed in that table; D and trimming were worked out from the DNA. The sample shows a few hundred thousand clones, roughly 89% of them seen only once. All enrollees were about 18 to 90 years old and from 24 US areas. Each participant's cohort was designated according to participant-reported clinical history. The CDR3 loop spans 17 amino acids. Germline CDR1 SGHTA, CDR2 FQGNSA. The junction had 7 bases not matched to a gene; V was cut back by 6 bases and J by 0 bases.

The clonotype originates from a woman aged 45-60 years who had been exposed to COVID-19. The sample taken for sequencing was PBMCs or T cells enriched from blood (not recorded which). V and J are TRBV7-2 and TRBJ1-6; the match to TRBD1 covers 8 bases. Here the CDR3 DNA reads TGTGCCAGCAGTTTAAGGACAGGGTTCTCCTATAATTCACCCCTCCACTTT. It encodes CASSLRTGFSYNSPLHF.